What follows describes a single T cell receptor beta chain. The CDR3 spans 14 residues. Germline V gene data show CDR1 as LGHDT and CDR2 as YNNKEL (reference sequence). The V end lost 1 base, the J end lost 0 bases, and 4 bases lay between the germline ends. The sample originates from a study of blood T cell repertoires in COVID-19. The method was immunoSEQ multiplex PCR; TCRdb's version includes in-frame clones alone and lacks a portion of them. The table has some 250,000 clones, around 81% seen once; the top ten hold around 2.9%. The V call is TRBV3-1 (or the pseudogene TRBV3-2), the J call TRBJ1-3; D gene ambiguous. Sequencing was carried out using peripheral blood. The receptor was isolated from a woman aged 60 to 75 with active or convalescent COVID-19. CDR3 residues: CASSQGLSGNTIYF. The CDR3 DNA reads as TGTGCCAGCAGCCAAGGTCTCTCTGGAAACACCATATATTTT.